Listed below are T cell receptor beta chains from one sample, sequenced in a study of blood T cell repertoires in COVID-19. Profiling relied on immunoSEQ multiplex PCR, and the TCRdb table lists in-frame clones only, not all of them. This table has 400,000 to 450,000 clones, 90% appearing once. The sequenced sample consisted of PBMCs or T cells enriched from blood (not recorded which). The receptors here all came from a man younger than 35 who had recovered from COVID-19. The CDR3 runs from the conserved cysteine through the conserved F or W. A D gene is named only where the DNA matches it firmly. For some rows the clone size is stated as once, few or many, or as a class when expanded; others skip it.

d_gene: -
v_gene: TRBV6-5
j_gene: TRBJ2-5
abundance: -
CDR3nt: TGTGCCAGCAGTCGGGTTTCTTGGGAAGAGACCCAGTACTTC
CDR3aa: CASSRVSWEETQYF

d_gene: -
v_gene: TRBV24-1
j_gene: TRBJ1-5
abundance: -
CDR3nt: TGTGCCACCAGTGATTGGGGCAGTACATCGCCCCAGCATTTT
CDR3aa: CATSDWGSTSPQHF

d_gene: -
v_gene: TRBV2
j_gene: TRBJ1-4
abundance: -
CDR3nt: TGTGCCAGCAGTGAACGGCATTCAGGGGAAAAACTGTTTTTT
CDR3aa: CASSERHSGEKLFF

d_gene: TRBD2
v_gene: TRBV7-9
j_gene: TRBJ2-7
abundance: -
CDR3nt: TGTGCCAGCAGCTTAGTATTTCGGCTAGCGGGAAGCGAGCAGTACTTC
CDR3aa: CASSLVFRLAGSEQYF

d_gene: -
v_gene: TRBV29-1
j_gene: TRBJ2-2
abundance: -
CDR3nt: TGCAGCGCCCAGGGACTCACCGGGGAGCTGTTTTTT
CDR3aa: CSAQGLTGELFF

d_gene: -
v_gene: TRBV19
j_gene: TRBJ1-1
abundance: -
CDR3nt: TGTGCCAGTAGTATTGCCGGGACATCCAACACTGAAGCTTTCTTT
CDR3aa: CASSIAGTSNTEAFF

d_gene: -
v_gene: TRBV10-3
j_gene: TRBJ2-7
abundance: -
CDR3nt: TGTGCCATCAGTGGTAGTCTTGGTGGCTACGAGCAGTACTTC
CDR3aa: CAISGSLGGYEQYF

d_gene: -
v_gene: TRBV12-1
j_gene: TRBJ2-7
abundance: -
CDR3nt: TGTGCCAGCAGCTTTGCTGGGCGACAGGGGTCAACCTACGAGCAGTACTTC
CDR3aa: CASSFAGRQGSTYEQYF

d_gene: TRBD1
v_gene: TRBV7-9
j_gene: TRBJ1-1
abundance: -
CDR3nt: TGTGCCAGCAGTTCGGGACAGAAGAACACTGAAGCTTTCTTT
CDR3aa: CASSSGQKNTEAFF

d_gene: -
v_gene: TRBV5-1
j_gene: TRBJ1-6
abundance: -
CDR3nt: TGCGCCAGCAGCTTGGGAGAGGCAAATTCACCCCTCCACTTT
CDR3aa: CASSLGEANSPLHF

d_gene: -
v_gene: TRBV12-3/TRBV12-4
j_gene: TRBJ2-1
abundance: -
CDR3nt: TGTGCCAGCAGTCAGTCCGTCAGGAATGAGCAGTTCTTC
CDR3aa: CASSQSVRNEQFF

d_gene: TRBD1
v_gene: TRBV5-1
j_gene: TRBJ1-2
abundance: -
CDR3nt: TGCGCCAGCAGCCCCGAACAGGGGGCAGGGGGCTACACCTTC
CDR3aa: CASSPEQGAGGYTF

d_gene: -
v_gene: TRBV30
j_gene: TRBJ1-1
abundance: -
CDR3nt: TGTGCCTGGACAGCCATTATCCCGGGGGAGTTT
CDR3aa: CAWTAIIPGEF

d_gene: -
v_gene: TRBV21-1
j_gene: TRBJ1-1
abundance: -
CDR3nt: TGTGCCAGCATCCCGAGACAGGAGGAGAAGGACACTGAAGCTTTCTTT
CDR3aa: CASIPRQEEKDTEAFF

d_gene: TRBD2
v_gene: TRBV5-4
j_gene: TRBJ2-1
abundance: -
CDR3nt: TGTGCCAGCAGCCTGGGAGGGGTAGGAGGGAATGAGCAGTTCTTC
CDR3aa: CASSLGGVGGNEQFF

d_gene: TRBD2
v_gene: TRBV28
j_gene: TRBJ2-3
abundance: -
CDR3nt: TGTGCCAGCAGTTTAGGGCTAGCGGCTATGACTAGCACAGATACGCAGTATTTT
CDR3aa: CASSLGLAAMTSTDTQYF

d_gene: -
v_gene: TRBV3-1/TRBV3-2
j_gene: TRBJ2-7
abundance: -
CDR3nt: TGTGCCAGCAGCCCCAGGGGGGCTAGACTAGTCTACGAGCAGTACTTC
CDR3aa: CASSPRGARLVYEQYF

d_gene: TRBD2
v_gene: TRBV3-1/TRBV3-2
j_gene: TRBJ2-7
abundance: -
CDR3nt: TGTGCCAGCAGCCTCCCAGGACTAGCGGGAATCTACGAGCAGTACTTC
CDR3aa: CASSLPGLAGIYEQYF

d_gene: -
v_gene: TRBV28
j_gene: TRBJ1-5
abundance: -
CDR3nt: TGTGCCAGCAGGCGGGACCCTTATAGCAATCAGCCCCAGCATTTT
CDR3aa: CASRRDPYSNQPQHF

d_gene: -
v_gene: TRBV27
j_gene: TRBJ1-5
abundance: once
CDR3nt: TGTGCCAGCAGTCCGACGCAGGGGCGCAATCAGCCCCAGCATTTT
CDR3aa: CASSPTQGRNQPQHF

d_gene: TRBD2
v_gene: TRBV7-6
j_gene: TRBJ2-7
abundance: -
CDR3nt: TGTGCCAGCAGCTTAGATGAGCTAGCGGGAGCCTACGAGCAGTACTTC
CDR3aa: CASSLDELAGAYEQYF

d_gene: -
v_gene: TRBV5-8
j_gene: TRBJ2-7
abundance: -
CDR3nt: TGTGCCAGCAGAGACCACAGGGTTGCGCAGTACTTC
CDR3aa: CASRDHRVAQYF

d_gene: TRBD1
v_gene: TRBV19
j_gene: TRBJ1-2
abundance: -
CDR3nt: TGTGCCAGTAGAGGGGACAGGGGGAACTATGGCTACACCTTC
CDR3aa: CASRGDRGNYGYTF

d_gene: TRBD2
v_gene: TRBV7-3
j_gene: TRBJ2-6
abundance: -
CDR3nt: TGTGCCAGCAGCCCGACAGGGGGACTAGCGGGAGGGCTTTCTGGGGCCAACGTCCTGACTTTC
CDR3aa: CASSPTGGLAGGLSGANVLTF

d_gene: TRBD1
v_gene: TRBV5-4
j_gene: TRBJ1-2
abundance: -
CDR3nt: TGTGCCAGCAGCGGGGACAGGAACTATGGCTACACCTTC
CDR3aa: CASSGDRNYGYTF

d_gene: TRBD1
v_gene: TRBV12-3/TRBV12-4
j_gene: TRBJ1-2
abundance: -
CDR3nt: TGTGCCAGTCAAACAGGGGTTCATGGCTACACCTTC
CDR3aa: CASQTGVHGYTF

d_gene: -
v_gene: TRBV27
j_gene: TRBJ1-1
abundance: -
CDR3nt: TGTGCCAGCATGGAGGGGAACACTGAAGCTTTCTTT
CDR3aa: CASMEGNTEAFF

d_gene: TRBD1
v_gene: TRBV3-1/TRBV3-2
j_gene: TRBJ1-1
abundance: -
CDR3nt: TGTGCCAGCAGCCAAGGACAGGGGGCTGGTGAAGCTTTCTTT
CDR3aa: CASSQGQGAGEAFF

d_gene: -
v_gene: TRBV30
j_gene: TRBJ2-5
abundance: few
CDR3nt: TGTGCCTGGAGTGGGACAGCACGAGAGACCCAGTACTTC
CDR3aa: CAWSGTARETQYF

d_gene: -
v_gene: TRBV3-1/TRBV3-2
j_gene: TRBJ2-5
abundance: -
CDR3nt: TGTGCCAGCAGCCAAGCCCGCGGTCAAGAGACCCAGTACTTC
CDR3aa: CASSQARGQETQYF

d_gene: TRBD1
v_gene: TRBV4-1
j_gene: TRBJ1-2
abundance: -
CDR3nt: TGCGCCAGCAGCCAGTTCACAGGGGGCGCATTTGGCTACACCTTC
CDR3aa: CASSQFTGGAFGYTF

d_gene: TRBD1
v_gene: TRBV5-1
j_gene: TRBJ2-3
abundance: few
CDR3nt: TGCGCCAGCAGCTTTCAGGGGGCCCCAGATACGCAGTATTTT
CDR3aa: CASSFQGAPDTQYF

d_gene: TRBD1
v_gene: TRBV7-6
j_gene: TRBJ1-1
abundance: -
CDR3nt: TGTGCCAGCAGCTCCCTGACAGGGCGGGGCACTGAAGCTTTCTTT
CDR3aa: CASSSLTGRGTEAFF